The clone carrying this TCR beta chain was recorded once. Authors' processing steps: Estimation of nucleated cell counts was performed using reference gene primer amplification. Sequenced by immunoSEQ multiplex PCR; TCRdb stores in-frame clones only, minus some. V and J calls and clone size follow that table, whereas D and trimming were derived from the DNA. The data show tens of thousands of clones, more than 90% seen once. This specimen belongs to a study of blood T cell repertoires in COVID-19. Background on the study: Some COVID-19 samples were acute and others convalescent; all came from the United States, Italy and Spain. In each case, the material was cDNA or gDNA derived from T cells, B-cell-depleted T cells, or PBMCs.

This CDR3 has 12 residues. Unmatched junction bases numbered 3, after V lost 5 bases and J lost 8 bases. This clonotype originated in a human donor with active COVID-19. The donor label of this sample is uncertain. V gene TRBV12-3 or TRBV12-4 combines with J gene TRBJ1-1; 9 nucleotides line up with TRBD1. The sequenced sample was peripheral blood. CDR3 sequence reads: CASSPGQGEAFF. Here the CDR3 DNA reads TGTGCCAGCAGTCCTGGACAGGGGGAAGCTTTCTTT.